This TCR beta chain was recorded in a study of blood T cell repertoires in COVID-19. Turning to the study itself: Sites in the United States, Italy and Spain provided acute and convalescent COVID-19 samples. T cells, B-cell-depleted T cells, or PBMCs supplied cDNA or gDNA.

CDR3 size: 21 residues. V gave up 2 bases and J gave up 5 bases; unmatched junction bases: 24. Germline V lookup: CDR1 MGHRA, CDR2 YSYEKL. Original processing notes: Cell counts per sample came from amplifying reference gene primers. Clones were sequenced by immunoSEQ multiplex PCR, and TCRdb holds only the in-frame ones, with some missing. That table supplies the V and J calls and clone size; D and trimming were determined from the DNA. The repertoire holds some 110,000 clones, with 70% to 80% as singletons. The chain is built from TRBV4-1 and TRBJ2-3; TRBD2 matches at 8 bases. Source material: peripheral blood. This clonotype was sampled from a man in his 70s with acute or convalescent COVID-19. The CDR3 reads CASSQPPLARSSGKDQDTQYF. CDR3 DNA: TGCGCCAGCAGCCAACCCCCACTAGCCCGGAGTAGCGGGAAAGATCAAGATACGCAGTATTTT.